The rows below give T cell receptor beta chains drawn from one sample of a study of OX40 agonist ivuxolimab in advanced cancers. Measured with immunoSEQ multiplex PCR; TCRdb has only the in-frame clones, and not every one. The sample has roughly 60,000 clones; 84% are singletons. The sequenced sample was CD4+ or CD8+ T cells sorted from blood, obtained in a trial of the OX40 agonist ivuxolimab. These receptors originate from an adult with an advanced solid tumor such as melanoma, head and neck, liver or kidney cancer. CDR3s include the opening cysteine and the closing phenylalanine or tryptophan. A D gene is named only where the DNA matches it firmly. A row's size may be missing; if present it is once, few, many or a size class.

TRBJ2-7	NA	NA	TRBV18	CASSPPGRSSSYEQYF	TGTGCCAGCTCACCACCGGGGCGATCGAGCTCCTACGAGCAGTACTTC
TRBJ1-6	NA	NA	TRBV9	CASSARDQYNSPLHF	TGTGCCAGCAGCGCCCGGGACCAATATAATTCACCCCTCCACTTT
TRBJ1-1	NA	NA	TRBV5-8	CASSTGIHMNTEAFF	TGTGCCAGCAGTACAGGGATACACATGAACACTGAAGCTTTCTTT
TRBJ2-5	NA	TRBD2	TRBV2	CASSSQREGGETQYF	TGTGCCAGCAGTTCTCAGCGGGAGGGTGGAGAGACCCAGTACTTC
TRBJ2-6	NA	NA	TRBV7-3	CASSLDSSGANVLTF	TGTGCCAGCAGCTTAGACAGCTCTGGGGCCAACGTCCTGACTTTC
TRBJ2-3	NA	TRBD2	TRBV28	CASSFGGNTDTQYF	TGTGCCAGCAGTTTCGGGGGGAACACAGATACGCAGTATTTT
TRBJ2-7	few	TRBD2	TRBV6-5	CASRTSSGSFSEQYF	TGTGCCAGCAGGACCTCTAGCGGGAGTTTTAGCGAGCAGTACTTC
TRBJ2-7	once	NA	TRBV6-5	CASSWAISYEQYF	TGTGCCAGCAGTTGGGCTATCTCCTACGAGCAGTACTTC
TRBJ2-7	NA	TRBD1	TRBV2	CASISGTGSYEQYF	TGTGCCAGTATTTCCGGGACAGGGTCCTACGAGCAGTACTTC
TRBJ2-7	NA	NA	TRBV6-5	CASNMGRGRAYEQYF	TGTGCCAGCAATATGGGGCGTGGTAGGGCCTACGAGCAGTACTTC
TRBJ2-6	NA	NA	TRBV28	CASRPIWSGANVLTF	TGTGCCAGCAGGCCCATTTGGTCTGGGGCCAACGTCCTGACTTTC
TRBJ1-4	NA	NA	TRBV15	CATSRDPGTGEKLFF	TGTGCCACCAGCAGAGATCCAGGGACGGGGGAAAAACTGTTTTTT
TRBJ2-2	NA	TRBD1	TRBV7-6	CASSKGLGQGAAGELFF	TGTGCCAGCAGCAAAGGGCTAGGCCAGGGGGCCGCCGGGGAGCTGTTTTTT
TRBJ2-1	NA	TRBD2	TRBV10-1	CASSGASGRAENEQFF	TGCGCCAGCAGTGGGGCTAGCGGGAGGGCCGAGAATGAGCAGTTCTTC
TRBJ1-6	NA	NA	TRBV6-5	CASSYSTAYNSPLHF	TGTGCCAGCAGTTACTCGACAGCCTATAATTCACCCCTCCACTTT
TRBJ1-1	few	NA	TRBV18	CASSPQGGNTEAFF	TGTGCCAGCTCACCGCAGGGAGGGAACACTGAAGCTTTCTTT
TRBJ1-5	NA	NA	TRBV6-5	CASSYSGGGQPQHF	TGTGCCAGCAGTTACTCGGGGGGCGGTCAGCCCCAGCATTTT
TRBJ1-4	NA	NA	TRBV6-6	CATPWGENEKLFF	TGTGCCACCCCTTGGGGGGAAAATGAAAAACTGTTTTTT
TRBJ2-5	NA	NA	TRBV19	CASREEGPRETQYF	TGTGCCAGTAGGGAGGAGGGTCCAAGGGAGACCCAGTACTTC
TRBJ2-2	NA	NA	TRBV4-2	CASSHGGQRTGELFF	TGTGCCAGCAGCCACGGGGGACAGCGCACCGGGGAGCTGTTTTTT
TRBJ2-7	NA	NA	TRBV27	CASNSRAGSSYEQYF	TGTGCCAGCAACTCCCGGGCAGGGTCCTCCTACGAGCAGTACTTC
TRBJ2-7	NA	TRBD1	TRBV7-8	CASSLTDRGYEQYF	TGTGCCAGCAGCTTAACAGACAGGGGCTACGAGCAGTACTTC
TRBJ1-2	NA	NA	TRBV5-3	CARSIHKGPHANYGYTF	TGTGCCAGAAGCATTCATAAAGGACCGCACGCTAACTATGGCTACACCTTC
TRBJ2-1	NA	NA	TRBV28	CASSLGTALGNEQFF	TGTGCCAGCAGTTTGGGGACTGCCCTAGGGAATGAGCAGTTCTTC
TRBJ1-2	NA	TRBD1	TRBV6-4	CASSARSTGFNYGYTF	TGTGCCAGCAGTGCGAGGTCGACAGGGTTCAACTATGGCTACACCTTC
TRBJ2-2	NA	NA	TRBV7-9	CASSLARALNTGELFF	TGTGCCAGCAGCTTAGCGCGGGCCCTTAACACCGGGGAGCTGTTTTTT
TRBJ2-3	NA	TRBD2	TRBV7-9	CASSLSSGSVSDTQYF	TGTGCCAGCAGCTTAAGTAGCGGGAGTGTGTCAGATACGCAGTATTTT
TRBJ1-4	NA	NA	TRBV11-2	CASSLWQGGTNEKLFF	TGTGCCAGCAGCTTATGGCAGGGAGGAACTAATGAAAAACTGTTTTTT
TRBJ2-1	NA	TRBD2	TRBV2	CASSEVGRGGHYEQFF	TGTGCCAGCAGTGAAGTAGGGCGGGGGGGCCACTATGAGCAGTTCTTC
TRBJ2-7	NA	TRBD2	TRBV5-1	CASSTGTSGDIYEQYF	TGCGCCAGCAGCACCGGAACTAGCGGGGACATCTACGAGCAGTACTTC
TRBJ2-7	few	TRBD2	TRBV6-5	CASSYSLAGVLYEQYF	TGTGCCAGCAGTTACTCGCTAGCGGGAGTCTTGTACGAGCAGTACTTC
TRBJ1-4	NA	NA	TRBV6-5	CASSPTWGLREKLFF	TGTGCCAGCAGCCCTACTTGGGGGCTCCGCGAAAAACTGTTTTTT
TRBJ2-7	NA	NA	TRBV7-9	CASSLGRPYEQYF	TGTGCCAGCAGCTTAGGCAGACCCTACGAGCAGTACTTC
TRBJ2-6	NA	TRBD1	TRBV5-1	CASSRGQGASGANVLTF	TGCGCCAGCAGCCGGGGACAGGGGGCGTCTGGGGCCAACGTCCTGACTTTC
TRBJ2-7	few	NA	TRBV20-1	CSALSGYEQYF	TGCAGTGCTTTAAGTGGGTACGAGCAGTACTTC
TRBJ2-2	NA	TRBD2	TRBV19	CASSRGDYSTGELFF	TGTGCCAGTAGTAGGGGGGACTACTCAACCGGGGAGCTGTTTTTT
TRBJ2-2	NA	TRBD1	TRBV5-5	CASSLAAGGLIGELFF	TGTGCCAGCAGCTTGGCGGCAGGGGGCTTGATCGGGGAGCTGTTTTTT
TRBJ1-2	once	TRBD1	TRBV5-1	CASSYRTRGRGPSYGYTF	TGCGCCAGCAGCTACCGGACCAGGGGGCGCGGGCCTAGCTATGGCTACACCTTC
TRBJ2-2	NA	NA	TRBV7-6	CASSLDAGVVAGELFF	TGTGCCAGCAGCTTAGACGCAGGGGTAGTAGCCGGGGAGCTGTTTTTT
TRBJ2-2	NA	NA	TRBV28	CASSPGYHTGELFF	TGTGCCAGCTCTCCTGGCTATCACACCGGGGAGCTGTTTTTT
TRBJ2-7	NA	NA	TRBV4-1	CASSRTLGWREQYF	TGCGCCAGCAGCCGAACGCTAGGGTGGCGCGAGCAGTACTTC
TRBJ1-2	NA	TRBD1	TRBV18	CASSPSPQGAIYYGYTF	TGTGCCAGCTCACCATCCCCACAGGGGGCAATTTACTATGGCTACACCTTC
TRBJ1-5	NA	NA	TRBV19	CASSIEEGRNQPQHF	TGTGCCAGTAGTATAGAGGAGGGGCGCAATCAGCCCCAGCATTTT
TRBJ1-3	NA	TRBD1	TRBV28	CASSATQGSGNTIYF	TGTGCCAGCAGTGCAACACAGGGGTCTGGAAACACCATATATTTT
TRBJ2-1	NA	TRBD2	TRBV19	CASSDTGLQAYNEQFF	TGTGCCAGTAGTGATACGGGACTACAGGCCTACAATGAGCAGTTCTTC
TRBJ2-1	NA	NA	TRBV13	CASSSWVPGTQLNEQFF	TGTGCCAGCAGCTCCTGGGTTCCGGGGACTCAACTCAATGAGCAGTTCTTC
TRBJ2-3	NA	TRBD2	TRBV11-2	CASSPGLITDTQYF	TGTGCCAGCAGCCCGGGACTAATCACAGATACGCAGTATTTT
TRBJ1-2	NA	NA	TRBV4-1	CASSHEHGVDYGYTF	TGCGCCAGCAGCCATGAACATGGGGTCGACTATGGCTACACCTTC
TRBJ1-1	NA	NA	TRBV7-9	CASSFSVNTEAFF	TGTGCCAGCAGCTTTTCGGTGAACACTGAAGCTTTCTTT
TRBJ2-2	NA	TRBD1	TRBV27	CASSHYRQGALYTGELFF	TGTGCCAGCAGTCACTACCGACAGGGAGCCCTTTACACCGGGGAGCTGTTTTTT
TRBJ2-5	NA	NA	TRBV4-2	CASSPSDRNQETQYF	TGTGCCAGCAGCCCCTCTGACAGGAACCAAGAGACCCAGTACTTC